This T cell receptor (beta chain) was sequenced in a study of radiotherapy plus CTLA-4 blockade in lung cancer. Whole-study findings and limits: Blood-borne expansion of tumor-derived TCR clones followed radiotherapy plus ipilimumab.

A note on this clone: Its matching antigen is unknown.

With ipilimumab providing CTLA-4 blockade, focal radiation was administered to patients who had chemo-refractory metastatic non-small-cell lung cancer. Sequencing was performed with immunoSEQ multiplex PCR; in TCRdb, only in-frame clones are kept and a portion is missing. Of roughly 70,000 clones listed, around 86% are singletons. The V gene lost 3 bases and the J gene lost 1 base, with 8 bases spanning the gap. The CDR3 is 14 residues long. Germline V gene sequence: CDR1 MNHEY, CDR2 SMNVEV (reference sequence). Sequencing was performed on peripheral blood, taken from a patient treated with radiotherapy plus ipilimumab. This clonotype originated in a human donor with non-small cell lung cancer that progressed on radiotherapy plus ipilimumab. The chain is built from TRBV27 and TRBJ2-3; D might be TRBD1 or TRBD2, each matching 5 bases. The CDR3 DNA reads TGTGCCAGCAGTTTTAGAGGGGGCACAGATACGCAGTATTTT. This translates into CASSFRGGTDTQYF.